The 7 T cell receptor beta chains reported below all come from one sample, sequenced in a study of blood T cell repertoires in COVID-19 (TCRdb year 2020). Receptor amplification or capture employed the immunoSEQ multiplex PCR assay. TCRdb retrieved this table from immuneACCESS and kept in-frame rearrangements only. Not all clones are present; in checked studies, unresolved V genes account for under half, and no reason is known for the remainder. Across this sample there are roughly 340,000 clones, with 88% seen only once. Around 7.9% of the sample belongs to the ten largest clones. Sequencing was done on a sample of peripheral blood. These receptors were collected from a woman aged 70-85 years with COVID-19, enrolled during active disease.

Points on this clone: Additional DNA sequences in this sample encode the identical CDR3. CDR3 DNA sequence: TGTGCCAGCAGCTTAGTAGGGGGGAACACCGGGGAGCTGTTTTTT. Protein sequence: CASSLVGGNTGELFF. The chain recombines TRBV7-2 with TRBJ2-2; weak D call: TRBD1 (6 bases). V lost 1 base and J lost 1, with 7 bases in between. The CDR3 sequence is 15 residues long. From germline, CDR1 is SGHTA and CDR2 FQGNSA.

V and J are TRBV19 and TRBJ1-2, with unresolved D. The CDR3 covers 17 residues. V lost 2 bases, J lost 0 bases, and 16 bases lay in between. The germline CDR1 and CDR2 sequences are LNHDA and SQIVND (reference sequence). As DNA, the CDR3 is TGTGCCAGTAGTATAACCGGGGTAGGGCCCGCTAACTATGGCTACACCTTC. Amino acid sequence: CASSITGVGPANYGYTF.

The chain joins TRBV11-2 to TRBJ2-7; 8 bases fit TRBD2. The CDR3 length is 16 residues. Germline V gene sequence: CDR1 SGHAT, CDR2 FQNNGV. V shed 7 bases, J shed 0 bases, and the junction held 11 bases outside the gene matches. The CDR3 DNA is TGTGCCAGCACCCCCCAGGGCGGGGGGACCTCCTACGAGCAGTACTTC. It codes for CASTPQGGGTSYEQYF.

The CDR3: CASRDRHSNQPQHF. DNA of the CDR3: TGTGCCAGCAGGGACAGACATAGCAATCAGCCCCAGCATTTT. The J gene is TRBJ1-5, the V gene TRBV2; weak D call: TRBD1 (6 bases). The CDR3 spans 14 residues. Germline V gives CDR1 SNHLY, CDR2 FYNNEI. V lost 6 bases and J 0 bases, leaving 9 bases between the germline ends.

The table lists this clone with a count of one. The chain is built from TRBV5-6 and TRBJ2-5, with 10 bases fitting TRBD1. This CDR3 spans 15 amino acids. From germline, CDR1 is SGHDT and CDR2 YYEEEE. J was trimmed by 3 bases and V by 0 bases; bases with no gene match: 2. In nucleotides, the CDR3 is TGTGCCAGCAGCTTGGTGGGACAGGGGAAAGAGACCCAGTACTTC. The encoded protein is CASSLVGQGKETQYF.

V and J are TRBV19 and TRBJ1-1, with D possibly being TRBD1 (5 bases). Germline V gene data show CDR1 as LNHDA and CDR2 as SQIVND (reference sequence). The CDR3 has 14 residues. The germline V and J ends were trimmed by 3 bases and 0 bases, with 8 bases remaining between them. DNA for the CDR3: TGTGCCAGTAGTATGGGCAGGGTGAACACTGAAGCTTTCTTT. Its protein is CASSMGRVNTEAFF.

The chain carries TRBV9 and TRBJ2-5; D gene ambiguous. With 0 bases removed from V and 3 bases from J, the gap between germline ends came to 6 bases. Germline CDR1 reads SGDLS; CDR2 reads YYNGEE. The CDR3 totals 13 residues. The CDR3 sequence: CASSVGAEETQYF. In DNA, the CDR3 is TGTGCCAGCAGCGTAGGGGCAGAAGAGACCCAGTACTTC.